The 4 T cell receptor beta chains below were found in one sample sequenced in a study of cytomegalovirus exposure and HLA in healthy donors. The PCR ran on 60 Vbeta and 13 Jbeta primers. Sequencing used immunoSEQ multiplex PCR; TCRdb keeps in-frame clones, though not all of them. Of 150,000 to 200,000 clones in the sample, roughly four fifths were seen once. The sequenced sample was PBMCs. All receptors derive from a woman aged 40 to 50 in good health and CMV-seronegative.

The genes are TRBV30 and TRBJ2-3, with D uncertain. This CDR3 has 11 residues. The germline gives CDR1 GTSNPN, CDR2 SVGIG (reference sequence). The ends were cut back, 5 bases at V and 5 bases at J, with 8 bases in the middle. CDR3 in amino acids: CAWGEGDTQYF. The CDR3 nucleotides read TGTGCCTGGGGAGAAGGAGATACGCAGTATTTT.

V is TRBV29-1 and J is TRBJ2-1, with 7 bases fitting TRBD2. V gave up 1 base and J gave up 7 bases; unmatched junction bases: 7. Germline CDR1 SQVTM, CDR2 ANQGSEA. This CDR3 has 14 amino acids. CDR3 sequence: CSVEGGSRVNEQFF. CDR3 nucleotides: TGCAGCGTTGAAGGCGGGAGCAGGGTAAATGAGCAGTTCTTC.

The chain links TRBV30 to TRBJ2-7; possibly TRBD2 for D (6 bases). V lost 3 bases and J lost 7, with 10 bases in between. This CDR3 region has 11 residues. CDR1 is GTSNPN, CDR2 SVGIG, per germline (reference sequence). CDR3 coding DNA: TGTGCCTGGAGGGCGGCGGGGGAGCAGTACTTC. This encodes CAWRAAGEQYF.

This clone appeared once. The V and J genes are TRBV27 and TRBJ2-7; weak D call: TRBD2 (5 bases). V lost 6 bases, J lost 1 base, and 10 bases lay in between. Germline CDR1 and CDR2: MNHEY and SMNVEV (reference sequence). The CDR3 is made up of 13 amino acids. The CDR3 DNA follows: TGTGCCAGCAGCCCCGGGGAGTCCTACGAGCAGTACTTC. Its translation is CASSPGESYEQYF.